Shown below are 32 T cell receptor beta chains from a single sample sequenced in a study of siplizumab effects on memory and regulatory T cells. Profiling relied on immunoSEQ multiplex PCR, and the TCRdb table lists in-frame clones only, not all of them. The sample has 95,000 to 110,000 clones, roughly 92% seen once. Sequenced material: Tregs sorted from blood. The receptors come from a human donor in good health.

The chain combines TRBV28 with TRBJ1-4; D unclear. The germline V gene has CDR1 MDHEN and CDR2 SYDVKM. The CDR3 loop spans 16 amino acids. V lost 6 bases, J lost 3 bases, and 17 bases lay in between. The CDR3 DNA follows: TGTGCCAGCAGCCCAAGGACGGCGTTCCCTAATGAAAAACTGTTTTTT. As protein: CASSPRTAFPNEKLFF. Complete variable domain (other parts from reference TRBV28 and TRBJ1-4): DVKVTQSSRYLVKRTGEKVFLECVQDMDHENMFWYRQDPGLGLRLIYFSYDVKMKEKGDIPEGYSVSREKKERFSLILESASTNQTSMYLCASSPRTAFPNEKLFFGSGTQLSVL.

The rearrangement links TRBV25-1 to TRBJ2-3, with D maybe TRBD2 (5 bases). CDR1 MGHDK and CDR2 SYGVNS come from the germline V gene. The CDR3 is made up of 11 amino acids. Trimming took off 10 bases at V and 8 bases at J, with 13 bases between the two ends. The CDR3 DNA is TGTGCCACCCTAGAGGGCGGTACGCAGTATTTT. Translating gives CATLEGGTQYF. Full variable domain (outside the CDR3, taken from reference TRBV25-1 and TRBJ2-3): EADIYQTPRYLVIGTGKKITLECSQTMGHDKMYWYQQDPGMELHLIHYSYGVNSTEKGDLSSESTVSRIRTEHFPLTLESARPSHTSQYLCATLEGGTQYFGPGTRLTVL.

The V gene is TRBV7-2, the J gene TRBJ2-5, with TRBD2 matching over 11 bases. Germline lookup yields CDR1 SGHTA and CDR2 FQGNSA. The J segment lost 4 bases and the V segment lost 5 bases, leaving 3 bases of the junction unmatched. The CDR3 is 14 residues long. The CDR3 is CASSATSGRETQYF. The CDR3 DNA reads TGTGCCAGCAGCGCAACTAGCGGGAGAGAGACCCAGTACTTC.

The chain joins TRBV18 to TRBJ1-3, with D uncertain. Germline V gene lookup returns CDR1 KGHSH and CDR2 LQKENI. The CDR3 consists of 15 residues. Trimming cost V 4 bases and J 0 bases, with 10 bases left between them. CDR3 DNA: TGTGCCAGCTCACTTACCGGGATCTCTGGAAACACCATATATTTT. Translation gives CASSLTGISGNTIYF.

The chain is built from TRBV4-1 and TRBJ2-2; TRBD2 is a possible D gene (5 bases). The V gene's germline CDR1 is MGHRA and CDR2 YSYEKL. The CDR3 runs to 15 residues. Trimming took off 2 bases at V and 4 bases at J, with 11 bases between the two ends. CDR3 sequence (DNA): TGCGCCAGCAGCCAACGTGGAGGACCCACCGGGGAGCTGTTTTTT. It yields the protein CASSQRGGPTGELFF.

This chain uses TRBV5-6 with TRBJ1-5; unclear D gene. This CDR3 is built from 15 residues. The V and J ends lost 4 bases and 6 bases respectively, with 17 bases between them. Germline CDR1 SGHDT, CDR2 YYEEEE. For the CDR3, the DNA is TGTGCCAGCAGCCAAACACCTACGCTCGGTCAGCCCCAGCATTTT. Protein: CASSQTPTLGQPQHF. Filled out from reference TRBV5-6 and TRBJ1-5, the complete variable domain reads DAGVTQSPTHLIKTRGQQVTLRCSPKSGHDTVSWYQQALGQGPQFIFQYYEEEERQRGNFPDRFSGHQFPNYSSELNVNALLLGDSALYLCASSQTPTLGQPQHFGDGTRLSIL.

This sequence joins TRBV30 and TRBJ1-6; D might be TRBD1 (5 bases). The CDR3 runs 15 residues. The germline V and J ends were trimmed by 2 bases and 10 bases, with 18 bases remaining between them. Germline V CDR1 and CDR2: GTSNPN, SVGIG (reference sequence). For the CDR3, the DNA is TGTGCCTGGAGTCCTGGGGGTGGGGTCGGATCACCCCTCCACTTT. Translated, it gives CAWSPGGGVGSPLHF.

This chain connects TRBV20-1 to TRBJ2-1; TRBD1 matches 7 bases. This CDR3 is built from 11 residues. Germline assignment: CDR1 DFQATT and CDR2 SNEGSKA (reference sequence). Losses at the gene ends were 8 bases for V and 7 bases for J; bases not matched to a gene: 5. CDR3 residues: CSYRGPNEQFF. For the CDR3, the DNA is TGCAGTTACAGGGGACCGAATGAGCAGTTCTTC.

The chain links TRBV6-6 to TRBJ1-3, with a tentative D call TRBD1 (5 bases). The CDR3 contains 16 residues. V lost 0 bases and J lost 1, with 10 bases in between. The germline V gene encodes CDR1 MNHNY and CDR2 SVGAGI (reference sequence). Here the CDR3 DNA reads TGTGCCAGCAGTTACTCTGGGGGGTTGTCTGGAAACACCATATATTTT. Protein product: CASSYSGGLSGNTIYF.

The V call is TRBV9, the J call TRBJ1-3, with unresolved D. CDR3 length: 13 residues. From germline, CDR1 is SGDLS and CDR2 YYNGEE. V was cut by 0 bases and J by 14 bases, with 15 bases left in between. This CDR3 is CASSVDLPRTVYF. DNA of the CDR3: TGTGCCAGCAGCGTAGACCTCCCTAGGACCGTATATTTT. The full variable domain, completed using reference TRBV9 and TRBJ1-3, is DSGVTQTPKHLITATGQRVTLRCSPRSGDLSVYWYQQSLDQGLQFLIQYYNGEERAKGNILERFSAQQFPDLHSELNLSSLELGDSALYFCASSVDLPRTVYFGEGSWLTVV.

The rearrangement uses TRBV6-1 and TRBJ2-3; 13 bases match TRBD2. This CDR3 has 14 residues. The J segment lost 1 base and the V segment lost 8 bases, leaving 0 bases of the junction unmatched. Per the germline V gene, CDR1 is MNHNS and CDR2 is SASEGT. The CDR3 protein is CASGTSGGTDTQYF. CDR3 sequence (DNA): TGTGCCAGCGGGACTAGCGGGGGCACAGATACGCAGTATTTT.

The chain couples TRBV5-1 to TRBJ1-3; D call uncertain. The germline V and J ends were trimmed by 0 bases and 0 bases, with 7 bases remaining between them. CDR1 is SGHRS and CDR2 is YFSETQ in the germline V gene. CDR3 length equals 15 residues. The CDR3 protein is CASSLGVSSGNTIYF. CDR3 DNA: TGCGCCAGCAGCTTGGGGGTGAGCTCTGGAAACACCATATATTTT.

V and J are TRBV5-5 and TRBJ1-2; D may be TRBD1 (5 bases). In germline, CDR1 is SGHKS, CDR2 YYEKEE (reference sequence). The length of the CDR3 is 15 residues. The ends were cut back, 0 bases at V and 2 bases at J, with 11 bases in the middle. The CDR3 nucleotides are TGTGCCAGCAGCTTGGTAGGTGCAGGGAACTATGGCTACACCTTC. It is translated as CASSLVGAGNYGYTF.

The chain has TRBV5-1 and TRBJ2-1; D not certain. CDR3 length: 13 amino acids. The V gene lost 4 bases and the J gene lost 7 bases, with 12 bases spanning the gap. CDR1 and CDR2 from the germline V gene are SGHRS and YFSETQ. The DNA for the CDR3 is TGCGCCAGCAGCCCTGCAGGCGTAAATGAGCAGTTCTTC. Translating gives CASSPAGVNEQFF.

This clone came up a few times. The gene calls are TRBV18 and TRBJ2-7; D is uncertain. The CDR3 consists of 11 residues. CDR1 and CDR2 from the germline V gene are KGHSH and LQKENI. Between the trimmed V and J ends, which lost 4 bases and 0 bases, there was a span of 1 base. The CDR3 here is CASSLSYEQYF. The DNA for the CDR3 is TGTGCCAGCTCACTCTCCTACGAGCAGTACTTC. Using reference TRBV18 and TRBJ2-7 for the parts outside the CDR3, the full variable domain is NAGVMQNPRHLVRRRGQEARLRCSPMKGHSHVYWYRQLPEEGLKFMVYLQKENIIDESGMPKERFSAEFPKEGPSILRIQQVVRGDSAAYFCASSLSYEQYFGPGTRLTVT.

The rearrangement links TRBV5-1 to TRBJ2-1; 12 bases match TRBD2. After removal of 4 bases from V and 11 bases from J, the junction contained 4 bases not matched to a gene. In germline, CDR1 is SGHRS, CDR2 YFSETQ. There are 13 residues in the CDR3. The CDR3 sequence is CASSDGLAGQQFF. CDR3 bases: TGCGCCAGCAGCGACGGACTAGCGGGACAGCAGTTCTTC.

V and J are TRBV9 and TRBJ2-4; 7 bases fit TRBD2. Losses at the gene ends were 1 base for V and 8 bases for J; bases not matched to a gene: 6. CDR1 SGDLS and CDR2 YYNGEE come from the germline V gene. CDR3 length: 14 amino acids. The CDR3 sequence is CASSVRPREDIQYF. The CDR3 region has the DNA TGTGCCAGCAGCGTACGACCCCGGGAGGACATTCAGTACTTC.

The chain recombines TRBV6-5 with TRBJ2-1; D is possibly TRBD1 (5 bases). The germline V gene encodes CDR1 MNHEY and CDR2 SVGAGI. This CDR3 contains 14 residues. Between the trimmed V and J ends, which lost 2 bases and 11 bases, there was a span of 16 bases. CDR3 sequence reads: CASSYAPLGAQQFF. The CDR3 DNA sequence: TGTGCCAGCAGTTACGCTCCCCTAGGGGCTCAGCAGTTCTTC.

The J gene is TRBJ1-1, the V gene TRBV27, with 12 nucleotides matching TRBD1. The J segment lost 3 bases and the V segment lost 5 bases, leaving 7 bases of the junction unmatched. The length of the CDR3 is 16 residues. Germline V gene lookup returns CDR1 MNHEY and CDR2 SMNVEV (reference sequence). CDR3 sequence: CASSPGTGGFDTEAFF. Here the CDR3 DNA reads TGTGCCAGCAGTCCCGGGACAGGGGGCTTTGACACTGAAGCTTTCTTT.

The chain uses TRBV12-5 and TRBJ2-1; 7 positions agree with TRBD2. Per germline, CDR1 LGHNT and CDR2 FRNRAP. This CDR3 is 15 amino acids long. The V segment lost 0 bases and the J segment 10 bases; nucleotides outside the gene matches: 9. CDR3 DNA sequence: TGTGCTAGTGGTTTGGTGGGACTACCACACGGGGAGCAGTTCTTC. Translating it yields CASGLVGLPHGEQFF.

The chain couples TRBV27 to TRBJ2-2, with 7 bases identical to TRBD2. The V segment lost 2 bases and the J segment 3 bases; nucleotides outside the gene matches: 3. There are 15 residues in the CDR3. Germline V gives CDR1 MNHEY, CDR2 SMNVEV (reference sequence). The CDR3 coding sequence is TGTGCCAGCAGTTTAGCGGGAGTACACACCGGGGAGCTGTTTTTT. Protein: CASSLAGVHTGELFF.

J is TRBJ1-5 and V is TRBV27; D is undetermined. CDR3 length: 16 residues. Germline V gene lookup returns CDR1 MNHEY and CDR2 SMNVEV (reference sequence). V dropped 4 bases and J dropped 6 bases, with 19 bases sitting between them. This CDR3 reads CASSSSGPEGVQPQHF. The CDR3 nucleotides read TGTGCCAGCAGTTCCTCCGGCCCGGAAGGTGTTCAGCCCCAGCATTTT.

The CDR3 protein is CASSLWPGSYEQYF. The DNA of the CDR3 is TGTGCCAGTAGTCTCTGGCCCGGCTCCTACGAGCAGTACTTC. J is TRBJ2-7 and V is TRBV19; D is undetermined. This CDR3 region has 14 residues. Per the germline V gene, CDR1 is LNHDA and CDR2 is SQIVND (reference sequence). The germline V and J ends were trimmed by 5 bases and 0 bases, with 11 bases remaining between them.

The gene calls are TRBV7-8 and TRBJ2-2; tentatively, D is TRBD2 (5 bases). The ends were cut back, 0 bases at V and 7 bases at J, with 12 bases in the middle. This CDR3 has 15 amino acids. Germline CDR1 and CDR2: SGHVS and FQNEAQ. CDR3 amino acids: CASSLAGSGSGELFF. For the CDR3, the DNA is TGTGCCAGCAGCTTAGCCGGCTCGGGGAGCGGGGAGCTGTTTTTT.

In this sample, this clone turned up once. V usage is TRBV19 and J usage is TRBJ2-3; TRBD2 aligns across 8 bases. V shed 9 bases and J 4 bases; nucleotides not matched to a gene: 12. This CDR3 is built from 15 residues. Germline CDR1 and CDR2: LNHDA and SQIVND (reference sequence). CDR3 in amino acids: CASGRTSYEADTQYF. The CDR3 DNA is TGTGCCAGCGGCCGGACTAGCTATGAGGCAGATACGCAGTATTTT.

This clone was seen just once. The chain links TRBV6-5 to TRBJ2-7, with TRBD1 identical over 7 bases. Germline CDR1 is MNHEY and CDR2 is SVGAGI. This CDR3 spans 14 amino acids. J was trimmed by 5 bases and V by 1 base; bases with no gene match: 5. The CDR3 nucleotides read TGTGCCAGCAGTTACTTGAAGGGGGCCCACGAGCAGTACTTC. Encoded protein: CASSYLKGAHEQYF.

This sequence joins TRBV2 and TRBJ2-5; weak D call: TRBD2 (5 bases). The V end lost 7 bases, the J end lost 4 bases, and 10 bases lay between the germline ends. Looked up from germline, CDR1 is SNHLY and CDR2 is FYNNEI. The CDR3 loop spans 12 amino acids. Here the CDR3 reads CASNRGGETQYF. The CDR3 DNA reads TGTGCCAGCAATCGGGGTGGAGAGACCCAGTACTTC. The whole variable domain, filled in from reference TRBV2 and TRBJ2-5, reads EPEVTQTPSHQVTQMGQEVILRCVPISNHLYFYWYRQILGQKVEFLVSFYNNEISEKSEIFDDQFSVERPDGSNFTLKIRSTKLEDSAMYFCASNRGGETQYFGPGTRLLVL.

Sample share makes this clone medium-sized (0.01 to 0.1%). The chain couples TRBV15 to TRBJ2-2, with TRBD1 as a possible D gene (5 bases). CDR1 and CDR2 (germline): LNHNV, YYDKDF (reference sequence). Trimming removed 0 bases from V and 6 bases from J, with 11 bases in between. There are 15 residues in the CDR3. Here the CDR3 reads CATSRERGGAGELFF. The DNA of the CDR3 is TGTGCCACCAGCAGAGAAAGGGGCGGTGCCGGGGAGCTGTTTTTT.

This sequence joins TRBV11-3 and TRBJ2-1; 15 positions agree with TRBD2. The ends lost 3 bases at V and 8 bases at J; junction bases unmatched: 5. CDR1 is SGHNT and CDR2 is YENEEA in the germline V gene. This CDR3 is built from 16 residues. CDR3 in amino acids: CASSFGLAGGQDEQFF. The CDR3 region has the DNA TGTGCCAGCAGCTTCGGACTAGCGGGGGGGCAGGATGAGCAGTTCTTC.

The rearrangement uses TRBV5-1 and TRBJ1-3, with 7 positions matching TRBD1. The V gene's germline CDR1 is SGHRS and CDR2 YFSETQ. Trimming removed 0 bases from V and 1 base from J; junction bases left unmatched: 4. The CDR3 has 16 residues. CDR3 protein: CASSLGTGASGNTIYF. Written as DNA, the CDR3 is TGCGCCAGCAGCTTGGGAACAGGGGCATCTGGAAACACCATATATTTT.

This clone was recorded only once. V is TRBV28 and J is TRBJ2-7; 10 nucleotides align to TRBD1. Losses at the gene ends were 4 bases for V and 7 bases for J; bases not matched to a gene: 7. Germline CDR1 is MDHEN and CDR2 is SYDVKM. The CDR3 covers 14 residues. The CDR3 DNA sequence: TGTGCCAGCAGTTCGACAGGGGGCCGGGGGGAGCAGTACTTC. It specifies CASSSTGGRGEQYF.

This chain links TRBV9 with TRBJ2-3, with 9 bases aligning to TRBD2. The CDR3 length is 16 residues. Germline V gene data show CDR1 as SGDLS and CDR2 as YYNGEE. V shed 2 bases, J shed 2 bases, and the junction held 6 bases outside the gene matches. CDR3 in amino acids: CASSVGTSPLTDTQYF. The CDR3, as DNA: TGTGCCAGCAGCGTCGGGACTAGCCCCCTCACAGATACGCAGTATTTT.